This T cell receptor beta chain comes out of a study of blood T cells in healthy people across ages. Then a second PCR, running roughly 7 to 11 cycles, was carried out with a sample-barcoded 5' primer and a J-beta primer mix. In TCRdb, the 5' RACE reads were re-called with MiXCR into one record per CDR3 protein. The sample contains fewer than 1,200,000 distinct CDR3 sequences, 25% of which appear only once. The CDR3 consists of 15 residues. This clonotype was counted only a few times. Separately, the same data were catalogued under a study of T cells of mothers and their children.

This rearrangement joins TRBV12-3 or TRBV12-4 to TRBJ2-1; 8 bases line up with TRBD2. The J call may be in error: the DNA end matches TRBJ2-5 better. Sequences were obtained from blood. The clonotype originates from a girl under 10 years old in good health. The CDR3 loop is CASSSSGSLRETQYF. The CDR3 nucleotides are TGTGCCAGCAGTTCGAGCGGGAGTTTACGAGAGACCCAGTACTTC.